A single sample is the source of the 31 T cell receptor beta chains below, sequenced in a study of T-cell reconstitution after alpha-beta-depleted transplantation in children. Preparing the TCRbeta library involved the use of unique molecular identifiers. TCRdb redid the calling of the PCR reads with MiXCR, one entry per CDR3 protein. The profile shows about 360,000 distinct CDR3 sequences, 10% to 15% of them singletons. This sample comprised PBMCs, obtained from the stem cell graft. These receptors came from a human donor who donated a stem cell graft to a child with Fanconi anemia.

The chain uses TRBV28 and TRBJ1-2; D is undetermined. V gave up 2 bases and J gave up 8 bases, with 12 bases separating them. Per the germline V gene, CDR1 is MDHEN and CDR2 is SYDVKM. The CDR3 runs 13 residues. DNA for the CDR3: TGTGCCAGCAGTTTAGCAGACGGGTGGGGCTACACCTTC. Protein: CASSLADGWGYTF.

To note about this clonotype: One end of the junction fails to match germline, which may point to a read error. The rearrangement joins TRBV20-1 to TRBJ2-1; 12 bases are a match to TRBD2. This CDR3 region has 15 residues. Germline V lookup: CDR1 DFQATT, CDR2 SNEGSKA (reference sequence). The CDR3 protein is CCARALAGGLNEQFF. CDR3 in DNA: TGCTGTGCTAGAGCCCTAGCGGGGGGGTTGAATGAGCAGTTCTTC.

This clonotype has more than one count but fewer than ten. The chain is built from TRBV6-5 and TRBJ2-4, with D perhaps matching TRBD1 (5 bases). Germline V gene data show CDR1 as MNHEY and CDR2 as SVGAGI. This CDR3 region has 14 residues. Trimming stripped 4 bases from V and 9 bases from J, with 16 bases between. CDR3 DNA: TGTGCCAGCAGTTTGCCCCCTCAGGGTAGCATTCAGTACTTC. Amino acid sequence: CASSLPPQGSIQYF.

This chain links TRBV5-1 with TRBJ1-1; the D is unclear. Trimming removed 0 bases from V and 1 base from J, with 13 bases in between. This CDR3 contains 16 residues. Germline CDR1 and CDR2: SGHRS and YFSETQ. The CDR3 loop reads CASSLDPTGSNTEAFF. DNA of the CDR3: TGCGCCAGCAGCTTGGACCCAACCGGTTCGAACACTGAAGCTTTCTTT.

This clonotype was detected a few times. The chain is built from TRBV12-3 or TRBV12-4 and TRBJ2-2; no clear D gene. The CDR3 loop spans 13 amino acids. The germline V and J ends were trimmed by 3 bases and 7 bases, with 9 bases remaining between them. DNA of the CDR3: TGTGCCAGCAGTTTCGAATTCGGCGGGGAGCTGTTTTTT. This translates into CASSFEFGGELFF.

This clonotype was picked up many times. This chain connects TRBV5-5 to TRBJ1-3; a weak D match, TRBD1 (5 bases). From germline, CDR1 is SGHKS and CDR2 YYEKEE (reference sequence). CDR3 length equals 17 residues. Trimming cost V 2 bases and J 0 bases, with 15 bases left between them. The chain's CDR3 is CASSFMEGSHSGNTIYF. DNA for the CDR3: TGTGCCAGCAGCTTCATGGAGGGGTCACACTCTGGAAACACCATATATTTT.

This clonotype was recorded a few times. The J gene is TRBJ1-1, the V gene TRBV20-1; 7 nucleotides agree with TRBD1. Germline CDR1 and CDR2: DFQATT and SNEGSKA (reference sequence). The CDR3 has 12 amino acids. Trimming took 5 bases from V and 5 from J; bases not matched to a gene: 5. The CDR3: CSAAGGWTEAFF. The CDR3 DNA reads as TGCAGTGCTGCAGGGGGTTGGACTGAAGCTTTCTTT.

The chain couples TRBV5-1 to TRBJ1-1; D possibly corresponds to TRBD1 (6 bases). CDR3 length: 16 residues. The germline V gene encodes CDR1 SGHRS and CDR2 YFSETQ. With 2 bases removed from V and 1 base from J, the gap between germline ends came to 15 bases. As DNA, the CDR3 is TGCGCCAGCAGCTTACAGACAGGCGGGGGGAACACTGAAGCTTTCTTT. Translation gives CASSLQTGGGNTEAFF.

This clonotype was seen repeatedly, ten times or more. The rearrangement joins TRBV20-1 to TRBJ1-1; the D is unclear. The CDR3 loop spans 10 amino acids. Germline CDR1 reads DFQATT; CDR2 reads SNEGSKA (reference sequence). Deletions cut 7 bases from V and 10 bases from J, with 13 bases between. CDR3 protein: CSVEKGRAFF. In nucleotides, the CDR3 is TGCAGTGTAGAGAAGGGCCGAGCTTTCTTT.

CDR3 loop: CASSQDLGGSGYGYTF. DNA for the CDR3: TGTGCCAGCAGCCAAGATCTTGGGGGATCGGGCTATGGCTACACCTTC. The chain combines TRBV4-2 with TRBJ1-2; D might be TRBD1 (5 bases). Germline loops: CDR1 LGHNA, CDR2 YNFKEQ. Trimming took 0 bases from V and 4 from J, leaving 15 bases between them. The CDR3 is 16 residues long.

The chain carries TRBV29-1 and TRBJ2-3; no clear D. The CDR3 has 13 residues. V was trimmed by 3 bases and J by 4 bases, leaving 11 bases between them. Germline-derived CDR1 and CDR2 are SQVTM and ANQGSEA. The DNA of the CDR3 is TGCAGCGTTGACTTGCTTATTGCAGATACGCAGTATTTT. Amino acids: CSVDLLIADTQYF.

This clonotype was seen repeatedly, ten times or more. The V and J genes are TRBV7-6 and TRBJ2-1; D is uncertain. The V gene's germline CDR1 is SGHVS and CDR2 FNYEAQ. The CDR3 length is 12 residues. V was pared by 3 bases and J by 5 bases, with 5 bases between. Here the CDR3 reads CASSLIDNEQFF. For the CDR3, the DNA is TGTGCCAGCAGCTTGATAGACAATGAGCAGTTCTTC.

This clonotype was seen a few times. The rearrangement links TRBV5-1 to TRBJ2-5, with 9 bases matching TRBD1. The CDR3 runs to 17 residues. Germline CDR1 SGHRS, CDR2 YFSETQ. The junction had 15 bases not matched to a gene; V was cut back by 4 bases and J by 5 bases. DNA for the CDR3: TGCGCCAGCAGCCTAAATGTACCGGGGACAGGGACCGAGACCCAGTACTTC. It codes for CASSLNVPGTGTETQYF.

The CDR3 region has the DNA TGTGCCAGCTCCGGACAGGAGAACACTGAAGCTTTCTTT. Residues: CASSGQENTEAFF. The chain combines TRBV18 with TRBJ1-1; TRBD1 matches 7 bases. The CDR3 runs 13 residues. Unmatched junction bases numbered 2, after V lost 6 bases and J lost 1 base. In germline, CDR1 is KGHSH, CDR2 LQKENI. Using reference TRBV18 and TRBJ1-1 for the parts outside the CDR3, the full variable domain is NAGVMQNPRHLVRRRGQEARLRCSPMKGHSHVYWYRQLPEEGLKFMVYLQKENIIDESGMPKERFSAEFPKEGPSILRIQQVVRGDSAAYFCASSGQENTEAFFGQGTRLTVV.

This clonotype was observed a handful of times. The genes are TRBV10-3 and TRBJ1-1, with D possibly being TRBD1 (6 bases). This CDR3 is 13 amino acids long. Germline loops: CDR1 ENHRY, CDR2 SYGVKD. Trimming took off 6 bases at V and 1 base at J, with 9 bases between the two ends. CDR3 amino acids: CAISSDRNTEAFF. Written as DNA, the CDR3 is TGTGCCATCAGCTCGGACAGGAACACTGAAGCTTTCTTT.

The gene calls are TRBV20-1 and TRBJ1-3, with a possible D match to TRBD1 (5 bases). The CDR3 extends over 14 amino acids. The germline CDR1 and CDR2 sequences are DFQATT and SNEGSKA (reference sequence). Trimming removed 2 bases from V and 6 bases from J, with 14 bases in between. In DNA, the CDR3 is TGCAGTGCTAGAAAGATGGGACCCTCAAACACCATATATTTT. This codes for CSARKMGPSNTIYF.

This clonotype was seen a few times. The gene calls are TRBV5-1 and TRBJ1-5, with D possibly being TRBD1 (6 bases). CDR3 length: 16 residues. Germline V gene data show CDR1 as SGHRS and CDR2 as YFSETQ. V was trimmed by 3 bases and J by 0 bases, leaving 13 bases between them. The CDR3, as DNA: TGCGCCAGCAGCTGGGGCGGGACAAATAGCAATCAGCCCCAGCATTTT. Amino acid sequence: CASSWGGTNSNQPQHF.

This clonotype was picked up many times. CDR3 in amino acids: CASRREGAYEQYF. For the CDR3, the DNA is TGTGCCAGCAGACGGGAGGGGGCGTACGAGCAGTACTTC. The rearrangement uses TRBV6-2 or TRBV6-3 and TRBJ2-7; D might be TRBD2 (8 bases). CDR3 length: 13 residues. Germline V lookup: CDR1 MNHEY, CDR2 SVGEGT. V lost 6 bases and J 4 bases, leaving 13 bases between the germline ends.

This clonotype came up a few times. The chain uses TRBV6-1 and TRBJ2-5; TRBD1 aligns across 8 bases. J lost 3 bases, V lost 7 bases, and 4 bases had no gene match. CDR1 MNHNS and CDR2 SASEGT come from the germline V gene. The CDR3 loop spans 13 amino acids. CDR3 region: CASTPTGEETQYF. DNA for the CDR3: TGTGCCAGCACCCCGACAGGGGAAGAGACCCAGTACTTC.

This clonotype has a handful of counts. V and J are TRBV7-9 and TRBJ1-2, with D unclear. V lost 5 bases and J 6 bases, leaving 13 bases between the germline ends. CDR1 and CDR2 (germline): SEHNR, FQNEAQ (reference sequence). CDR3 length: 13 amino acids. CDR3 bases: TGTGCCAGCAGCGTCAATCGGGGAGATGGCTACACCTTC. Translating it yields CASSVNRGDGYTF.

The table lists this clonotype with a few counts. The CDR3 is CASSPSRLSYNEQFF. CDR3 nucleotide sequence: TGTGCCAGCAGTCCCTCAAGGTTATCCTACAATGAGCAGTTCTTC. The chain combines TRBV27 with TRBJ2-1; D remains unclear. Trimming took 5 bases from V and 1 from J, leaving 12 bases between them. Germline V lookup: CDR1 MNHEY, CDR2 SMNVEV (reference sequence). The CDR3 is 15 residues long.

This clonotype was picked up a small number of times. The rearrangement joins TRBV6-2 or TRBV6-3 to TRBJ1-5, with unresolved D. Between the trimmed V and J ends, which lost 5 bases and 9 bases, there was a span of 14 bases. This CDR3 is 13 amino acids long. The germline CDR1 and CDR2 sequences are MNHEY and SVGEGT. The CDR3 DNA reads as TGTGCCAGCAGTCTTCAATCCTTCGGGCCCCAGCATTTT. Amino acid sequence: CASSLQSFGPQHF.

This clonotype appeared many times. The rearrangement joins TRBV18 to TRBJ1-2; D not resolved. The CDR3 is 13 amino acids. Per the germline V gene, CDR1 is KGHSH and CDR2 is LQKENI. V lost 2 bases and J lost 8, with 12 bases in between. The CDR3 DNA is TGTGCCAGCTCACCAGCTAAGGAAGCGGGCTACACCTTC. Translating gives CASSPAKEAGYTF.

This clonotype was recorded a few times. The chain carries TRBV5-1 and TRBJ1-2, with a weak D call TRBD1 (5 bases). The ends were cut back, 3 bases at V and 4 bases at J, with 19 bases in the middle. The germline gives CDR1 SGHRS, CDR2 YFSETQ. The CDR3 is made up of 16 amino acids. CDR3 nucleotides: TGCGCCAGCAGCTGGGGGGGAGGGAAGACGGGCTATGGCTACACCTTC. This gives the protein CASSWGGGKTGYGYTF.

This clonotype has just a few counts. The chain joins TRBV20-1 to TRBJ2-1; 13 bases fit TRBD2. CDR3 length equals 18 residues. Per germline, CDR1 DFQATT and CDR2 SNEGSKA (reference sequence). The V segment lost 3 bases and the J segment 2 bases; nucleotides outside the gene matches: 10. The CDR3 spells CSARATSGGGPAYNEQFF. CDR3 DNA sequence: TGCAGTGCTAGGGCCACTAGCGGGGGGGGACCTGCCTACAATGAGCAGTTCTTC.

This clonotype came up many times. This sequence joins TRBV20-1 and TRBJ2-1; D may match TRBD1 or TRBD2 (7 bases each). Germline V gene sequence: CDR1 DFQATT, CDR2 SNEGSKA (reference sequence). The CDR3 is made up of 13 amino acids. Trimming removed 7 bases at V and 8 bases at J, with 18 bases between. As DNA, the CDR3 is TGCAGTGGTCGGGACAGCGCGGGGGATGAGCAGTTCTTC. This gives the protein CSGRDSAGDEQFF.

The V and J genes are TRBV7-3 and TRBJ2-3; 10 positions agree with TRBD1. J was trimmed by 3 bases and V by 8 bases; bases with no gene match: 8. The CDR3 is 15 amino acids. Germline CDR1 SGHTA, CDR2 FQGTGA. Written as DNA, the CDR3 is TGTGCCAGCGGACGGACAGGGGGAAGTACAGATACGCAGTATTTT. This encodes CASGRTGGSTDTQYF.

This clonotype has only a few counts. CDR3 sequence (DNA): TGTGCCAGCAGCAGGGTTGGGTACGAGCAGTACGTC. Translating gives CASSRVGYEQYV. The chain has TRBV2 and TRBJ2-7; a weak D match, TRBD1 (5 bases). The CDR3 covers 12 residues. The germline V gene encodes CDR1 SNHLY and CDR2 FYNNEI. Trimming left V 6 bases short and J 4 bases short, with 10 bases between.

This sequence joins TRBV21-1 and TRBJ1-5; TRBD1 is the table's D call and was not checked against the DNA. TRBV21-1 constitutes a pseudogene. The CDR3 sequence is 16 residues long. The CDR3 sequence: CASSKGDREGDQPQHF. In DNA form, the CDR3 reads TGTGCCAGCAGCAAAGGGGACAGGGAAGGGGATCAGCCCCAGCATTTT.

This clonotype was detected many times. V and J are TRBV5-1 and TRBJ2-7; D tentatively fits TRBD1 or TRBD2 (5 bases each). The CDR3 has 15 residues. Germline assignment: CDR1 SGHRS and CDR2 YFSETQ. The ends were cut back, 0 bases at V and 3 bases at J, with 13 bases in the middle. This CDR3 is CASSLAAGTFYEQYF. DNA of the CDR3: TGCGCCAGCAGCTTGGCCGCAGGGACCTTCTACGAGCAGTACTTC.

The sample holds many counts of this clonotype. The chain couples TRBV19 to TRBJ2-3; 8 bases are shared with TRBD1. The trim removed 5 bases at V and 0 bases at J, leaving 7 bases unmatched. Germline lookup yields CDR1 LNHDA and CDR2 SQIVND (reference sequence). The CDR3 contains 16 residues. The CDR3 sequence is CASSGDRHPSTDTQYF. CDR3 sequence (DNA): TGTGCCAGTAGTGGGGACAGGCATCCTAGCACAGATACGCAGTATTTT.